The rows below give T cell receptor beta chains drawn from one sample of a study of early T cells in non-severe SARS-CoV-2 infection. TCRdb ran MiXCR on the 5' RACE reads and lists one entry per CDR3 protein. The sample has roughly 45,000 distinct CDR3 sequences; approximately 10% are singletons. Sequencing was done on a sample of whole blood. These TCRs come from an adult who was a healthcare worker with PCR-confirmed SARS-CoV-2 infection or an uninfected control (not recorded which). The CDR3 runs from the conserved cysteine through the conserved F or W. D genes are given only for firm matches. Not all rows give a size; the values are once, few, many and, for expanded clones, a class.

>TRBJ2-1|-|TRBV7-8|TRBD2
CASSFSWTSGSEQFF
TGTGCCAGCAGCTTCTCGTGGACTAGCGGGAGTGAGCAGTTCTTC
>TRBJ1-4|-|TRBV9|-
CASSVVGLANEKLFF
TGTGCCAGCAGCGTAGTTGGCCTAGCTAATGAAAAACTGTTTTTT
>TRBJ2-7|many|TRBV28|TRBD2
CASRGGTSGIYEQYF
TGTGCCAGCAGGGGGGGGACTAGTGGTATTTACGAGCAGTACTTC
>TRBJ2-2|many|TRBV7-2|-
CASSLLRRLNTGELFF
TGTGCCAGCAGCTTACTCCGACGGCTGAACACCGGGGAGCTGTTTTTT
>TRBJ1-4|many|TRBV28|-
CASRVKQGLHEKLFF
TGTGCCAGCAGGGTTAAACAGGGATTACATGAAAAACTGTTTTTT
>TRBJ2-5|-|TRBV20-1|-
CSARDPRSAQETQYF
TGCAGTGCTAGAGACCCTCGTTCGGCTCAAGAGACCCAGTACTTC
>TRBJ2-1|many|TRBV12-3/TRBV12-4|-
CATSLIGEQFF
TGTGCCACCTCCCTTATCGGGGAGCAGTTCTTC
>TRBJ2-2|-|TRBV27|-
CASSLQGRGNTGELFF
TGTGCCAGCAGCTTACAGGGAAGGGGTAACACCGGGGAGCTGTTTTTT
>TRBJ1-1|many|TRBV6-2/TRBV6-3|TRBD1
CASRYDRGMNTEAFF
TGTGCCAGCAGGTATGACAGGGGGATGAACACTGAAGCTTTCTTT
>TRBJ2-2|many|TRBV19|-
CASSLGQRITGELFF
TGTGCCAGTAGTTTGGGCCAGAGAATCACCGGGGAGCTGTTTTTT
>TRBJ2-7|few|TRBV3-1|-
CASSQDLDPAGQYF
TGTGCCAGCAGCCAAGATCTTGATCCAGCGGGGCAGTACTTC
>TRBJ2-2|many|TRBV6-5|TRBD1
CASKRGGTGMPGELFF
TGTGCCAGCAAGAGGGGAGGGACAGGGATGCCCGGGGAGCTGTTTTTT
>TRBJ2-2|many|TRBV7-8|-
CASSLIRGTLGAGELFF
TGTGCCAGCAGCTTGATCCGAGGGACCCTGGGCGCCGGGGAGCTGTTTTTT
>TRBJ2-7|many|TRBV7-2|-
CASSFRGATIYEQYF
TGTGCCAGCAGCTTTCGTGGGGCCACAATATACGAGCAGTACTTC
>TRBJ1-3|-|TRBV20-1|TRBD1
CSATDRASGNTIYF
TGCAGTGCTACGGACAGGGCCTCTGGAAACACCATATATTTT
>TRBJ2-3|-|TRBV30|-
CAWSFIRALITDTQYF
TGTGCCTGGAGTTTTATCCGGGCCCTAATCACAGATACGCAGTATTTT
>TRBJ2-2|-|TRBV7-2|-
CASSLVASGSGELFF
TGTGCCAGCAGCTTAGTGGCCTCGGGATCCGGGGAGCTGTTTTTT
>TRBJ2-3|-|TRBV28|TRBD2
CASSASGRSTDTQYF
TGTGCCAGCTCGGCTAGCGGGAGGAGCACAGATACGCAGTATTTT
>TRBJ2-1|many|TRBV6-6|TRBD2
CASSRVAGGHWGEQFF
TGTGCCAGCAGTCGTGTAGCGGGAGGGCATTGGGGTGAGCAGTTCTTC
>TRBJ2-1|-|TRBV6-4|-
CASIVTDWTPNNEQFF
TGTGCCAGCATCGTTACCGACTGGACTCCGAACAATGAGCAGTTCTTC
>TRBJ1-3|few|TRBV20-1|-
CSAEPVASNSGNTIYF
TGCAGTGCTGAGCCGGTCGCCTCCAACTCTGGAAACACCATATATTTT
>TRBJ1-6|-|TRBV2|TRBD1
CASSPGGPPLHF
TGTGCCAGCAGTCCAGGGGGTCCACCCCTCCACTTT
>TRBJ1-1|-|TRBV6-5|-
CASSRTENTEAFF
TGTGCCAGCAGCCGAACAGAGAACACTGAAGCTTTCTTT
>TRBJ2-7|-|TRBV29-1|-
CSVRRGPYEQYF
TGCAGCGTCCGCCGTGGACCCTACGAGCAGTACTTC
>TRBJ2-1|many|TRBV5-4|TRBD2
CASSSGGTSGFYNEQFF
TGTGCCAGCAGCTCCGGCGGGACTAGCGGTTTTTACAATGAGCAGTTCTTC
>TRBJ2-2|few|TRBV4-2|TRBD2
CASSQDPAGGPSGGELFF
TGTGCCAGCAGCCAAGATCCAGCGGGAGGGCCTAGCGGCGGGGAGCTGTTTTTT
>TRBJ1-4|many|TRBV6-2/TRBV6-3|-
CASSYPPHGVQEKLFF
TGTGCCAGCAGTTACCCTCCACACGGGGTCCAGGAAAAACTGTTTTTT
>TRBJ2-3|many|TRBV7-6|TRBD2
CASSLRTSGSTDTQYF
TGTGCCAGCAGCCTGAGGACTAGCGGAAGCACAGATACGCAGTATTTT
>TRBJ1-2|-|TRBV3-1|TRBD1
CASSKVGQAFNYGYTF
TGTGCCAGCAGCAAAGTGGGACAGGCATTTAACTATGGCTACACCTTC
>TRBJ1-3|many|TRBV4-2|-
CASSQLDRSVSGNTIYF
TGTGCCAGCAGCCAATTGGACCGGAGCGTCTCTGGAAACACCATATATTTT
>TRBJ2-3|-|TRBV15|-
CATSGGLGRTDTQYF
TGTGCCACCAGCGGGGGTTTGGGCAGAACAGATACGCAGTATTTT
>TRBJ2-7|few|TRBV28|-
CASSSHQVEQYF
TGTGCCAGCAGTAGCCACCAGGTCGAGCAGTACTTC
>TRBJ2-2|many|TRBV19|-
CASPSSTGELFF
TGTGCCAGTCCGTCCTCCACCGGGGAGCTGTTTTTT
>TRBJ2-2|-|TRBV18|-
CASSPPDRAGSGELFF
TGTGCCAGCTCACCACCGGACAGAGCCGGGTCCGGGGAGCTGTTTTTT
>TRBJ2-6|many|TRBV7-8|-
CASSQGQGRGGANVLTF
TGTGCCAGCAGTCAGGGGCAGGGCAGAGGTGGGGCCAACGTCCTGACTTTC
>TRBJ2-5|many|TRBV27|-
CASSFRADQETQYF
TGTGCCAGCAGTTTTCGAGCAGACCAAGAGACCCAGTACTTC
>TRBJ1-4|few|TRBV3-1|-
CASGQLREKLFF
TGTGCCAGCGGACAGCTAAGGGAAAAACTGTTTTTT
>TRBJ2-3|-|TRBV15|TRBD2
CATSTSGKTDTQYF
TGTGCCACCAGCACTAGCGGGAAAACAGATACGCAGTATTTT
>TRBJ1-5|-|TRBV25-1|-
CASSEMGNQPQHF
TGTGCCAGCAGTGAGATGGGGAATCAGCCCCAGCATTTT
>TRBJ2-7|-|TRBV11-3|TRBD1
CASSMGRGFSYEQYF
TGTGCCAGCAGCATGGGCAGGGGGTTTAGCTACGAGCAGTACTTC
>TRBJ2-1|-|TRBV20-1|TRBD2
CSADLGLAGGYEQFF
TGCAGTGCAGACTTGGGACTAGCGGGAGGTTATGAGCAGTTCTTC
>TRBJ1-2|many|TRBV10-3|-
CAITIDPGSGYTF
TGTGCCATCACCATAGACCCGGGGAGCGGCTACACCTTC
>TRBJ1-4|-|TRBV9|-
CASSKDVNEKLFF
TGTGCCAGCAGCAAGGATGTAAATGAAAAACTGTTTTTT
>TRBJ2-1|many|TRBV7-8|-
CASSLGLDNEQFF
TGTGCCAGCAGCTTAGGTTTGGACAATGAGCAGTTCTTC
>TRBJ1-2|few|TRBV27|-
CASSPLVRGYGYTF
TGTGCCAGCAGTCCCCTGGTCAGGGGCTATGGCTACACCTTC
>TRBJ1-4|few|TRBV6-2/TRBV6-3|-
CASNPHERTVNEKLFF
TGTGCCAGTAACCCTCACGAACGGACAGTCAATGAAAAACTGTTTTTT
>TRBJ1-5|many|TRBV2|-
CASSVWGQQPQHF
TGTGCCAGCAGTGTATGGGGTCAGCAGCCCCAGCATTTT
>TRBJ1-6|many|TRBV20-1|-
CSAAGTGNSPLHF
TGCAGTGCGGCCGGGACGGGAAATTCACCCCTCCACTTT
>TRBJ2-5|medium-sized|TRBV20-1|-
CSAREVGYETQYF
TGCAGTGCTAGAGAGGTCGGGTATGAGACCCAGTACTTC
>TRBJ1-1|few|TRBV6-5|-
CASSYSTAVEAFF
TGTGCCAGCAGTTACTCGACGGCAGTTGAAGCTTTCTTT
>TRBJ1-1|many|TRBV7-9|-
CASSLPGKSTEAFF
TGTGCCAGCAGCTTACCCGGCAAGAGCACTGAAGCTTTCTTT